This T cell receptor beta chain was sequenced during a study of T cell responses to AZD1222 COVID-19 vaccine. TCRdb's copy holds only in-frame clones and misses some; the assay was immunoSEQ multiplex PCR. The sample has 120,000 to 150,000 clones, roughly 91% seen once. The CDR3 is 13 amino acids. Trimming took off 2 bases at V and 1 base at J, with 3 bases between the two ends. Germline values: CDR1 SGHNT, CDR2 YYREEE (reference sequence). The sequences come from peripheral blood, collected on day 0 of AZD1222 vaccination. The chain combines TRBV5-4 with TRBJ2-2; D gene uncertain. The TCR comes from an adult in good health. CDR3 coding DNA: TGTGCCAGCAGCTTCGGGAACACCGGGGAGCTGTTTTTT. Protein product: CASSFGNTGELFF.